One and the same sample provided the 11 T cell receptor beta chains below, sequenced in a study of shared clonotypes between healthy human individuals. Here immunoSEQ multiplex PCR was the method, and the copy in TCRdb shows in-frame clones only, minus some. The table lists just over 2,000,000 clones, roughly 95% of them singletons. CD8 cells classed as naive were CD45RO-negative and positively selected for CCR7, excluding terminally differentiated effector memory CD45RA+ cells. The sample was naive CD8+ T cells sorted from blood. The receptors derive from a man between 18 and 29 years old in good health.

This chain joins TRBV4-1 and TRBJ1-1; D gene uncertain. CDR1 is MGHRA, CDR2 YSYEKL, per germline. The CDR3 loop spans 17 amino acids. V was clipped by 1 base and J by 3 bases, with 18 bases between them. The DNA for the CDR3 is TGCGCCAGCAGCCAAGTTGGGAGTCTTAGGGTTGACACTGAAGCTTTCTTT. The encoded protein is CASSQVGSLRVDTEAFF.

The chain employs TRBV10-3 and TRBJ1-2; no reliable D call. V lost 3 bases to trimming and J lost 2 bases, with 10 bases between them. CDR3 length: 14 amino acids. CDR1 is ENHRY, CDR2 SYGVKD, per germline. The CDR3 sequence is CAISDDIPNYGYTF. The CDR3 DNA is TGTGCCATCAGTGACGATATTCCCAACTATGGCTACACCTTC.

This rearrangement joins TRBV6-1 to TRBJ2-7; D not resolved. The CDR3 contains 14 residues. Germline V CDR1 and CDR2: MNHNS, SASEGT. V was cut by 4 bases and J by 7 bases, with 17 bases left in between. The DNA of the CDR3 is TGTGCCAGCAGTGGCGACCACCTCTGGGGAGAGCAGTACTTC. Translated, it gives CASSGDHLWGEQYF.

The rearrangement uses TRBV28 and TRBJ1-5; TRBD1 matches 10 bases. V was clipped by 3 bases and J by 6 bases; unmatched bases: 2. Germline lookup yields CDR1 MDHEN and CDR2 SYDVKM. This CDR3 comprises 14 residues. The CDR3 protein is CASSLTGGTQPQHF. CDR3 nucleotides: TGTGCCAGCAGTTTGACAGGGGGCACTCAGCCCCAGCATTTT.

This chain joins TRBV5-6 and TRBJ2-7, with 7 bases lining up with TRBD1. Trimming took 3 bases from V and 4 from J; bases not matched to a gene: 7. Germline CDR1 reads SGHDT; CDR2 reads YYEEEE. The CDR3 is 14 residues long. CDR3 in amino acids: CASSSGQAYYEQYF. CDR3 coding DNA: TGTGCCAGCAGCTCCGGACAGGCGTATTACGAGCAGTACTTC.

V usage is TRBV5-1 and J usage is TRBJ2-1; 10 nucleotides align to TRBD2. The germline V gene has CDR1 SGHRS and CDR2 YFSETQ. The CDR3 has 17 residues. Trimming removed 3 bases from V and 8 bases from J; junction bases left unmatched: 14. The CDR3 loop reads CASSYQPLAGERDEQFF. CDR3 DNA: TGCGCCAGCAGCTATCAACCGCTAGCGGGGGAAAGGGATGAGCAGTTCTTC.

This clone was counted a single time. The chain carries TRBV5-1 and TRBJ2-1; 7 bases are shared with TRBD1. Germline CDR1 is SGHRS and CDR2 is YFSETQ. Trimming cost V 2 bases and J 2 bases; bases outside gene matches: 10. The CDR3 covers 17 residues. CDR3 bases: TGCGCCAGCAGCTTTACTATAGGACAGGTCCCCTACAATGAGCAGTTCTTC. Translated: CASSFTIGQVPYNEQFF.

This rearrangement joins TRBV13 to TRBJ2-7; D possibly corresponds to TRBD1 (5 bases). Germline CDR1 reads PRHDT; CDR2 reads FYEKMQ (reference sequence). V was clipped by 2 bases and J by 5 bases, with 7 bases between them. This CDR3 region has 12 residues. In nucleotides, the CDR3 is TGTGCCAGCAGCTTACAGGGAAACGAGCAGTACTTC. Its protein is CASSLQGNEQYF.

The V gene is TRBV5-1, the J gene TRBJ1-6; weak D call: TRBD1 (6 bases). CDR3 length: 16 residues. Germline V CDR1 and CDR2: SGHRS, YFSETQ. V dropped 4 bases and J dropped 5 bases, with 16 bases sitting between them. The CDR3 sequence: CASSPELQGNNSPLHF. The CDR3, as DNA: TGCGCCAGCAGCCCGGAACTACAGGGTAATAATTCACCCCTCCACTTT.

This sequence joins TRBV6-5 and TRBJ2-3; 9 bases agree with TRBD2. The V gene's germline CDR1 is MNHEY and CDR2 SVGAGI. Trimming at V came to 4 bases and at J to 2 bases, leaving 4 bases not matched to a gene. The CDR3 is 15 amino acids. The CDR3 sequence is CASSLAGALTDTQYF. CDR3 nucleotides: TGTGCCAGCAGTTTAGCGGGAGCCCTCACAGATACGCAGTATTTT.

On this clone: The same CDR3 is also encoded by other DNA sequences in this sample. The rearrangement links TRBV4-1 to TRBJ2-3, with TRBD2 as a possible D gene (6 bases). V was shortened by 4 bases and J by 0 bases, with 11 bases between the two germline ends. In germline, CDR1 is MGHRA, CDR2 YSYEKL. The CDR3 contains 15 residues. CDR3 bases: TGCGCCAGCAGCCCCCGGGCGGGAAGCACAGATACGCAGTATTTT. Amino acids: CASSPRAGSTDTQYF.